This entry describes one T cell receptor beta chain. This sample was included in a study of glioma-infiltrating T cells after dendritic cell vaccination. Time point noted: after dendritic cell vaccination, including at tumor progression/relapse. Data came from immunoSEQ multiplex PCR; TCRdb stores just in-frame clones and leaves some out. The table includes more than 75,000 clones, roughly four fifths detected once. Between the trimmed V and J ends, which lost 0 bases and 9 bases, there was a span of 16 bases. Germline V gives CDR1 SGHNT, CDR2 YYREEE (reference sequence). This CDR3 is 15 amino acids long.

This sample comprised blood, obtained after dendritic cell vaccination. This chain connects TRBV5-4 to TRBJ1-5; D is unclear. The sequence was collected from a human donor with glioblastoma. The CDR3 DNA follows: TGTGCCAGCAGCTTGGACCTACAAAACCCGGGGCCCCAGCATTTT. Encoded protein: CASSLDLQNPGPQHF.